These 21 T cell receptor beta chains were all obtained from the same sample, sequenced in a study of metastatic and nonmetastatic thyroid tumors. No treatment of any kind had been given to any patient before thyroid surgery. From the PCR reads, TCRdb re-called clones with MiXCR. The sample contains about 62,000 clones, roughly 4% of which appear only once. Material: blood. These receptors were taken from a female donor with papillary thyroid cancer or a benign thyroid nodule (not recorded which). Some clones in this sample may be carry-over from other donors' samples.

This clone was counted at least ten times. J is TRBJ2-3 and V is TRBV20-1; 8 bases align to TRBD2. Trimming at V came to 0 bases and at J to 5 bases, leaving 7 bases not matched to a gene. Looked up from germline, CDR1 is DFQATT and CDR2 is SNEGSKA (reference sequence). The CDR3 length is 15 residues. CDR3 loop: CSARDPAGDLDTQYF. The CDR3 DNA follows: TGCAGTGCTAGAGATCCAGCGGGAGATTTAGATACGCAGTATTTT.

Relative to its sample, this clone is medium-sized (0.01 to 0.1%). The chain combines TRBV11-2 with TRBJ2-1, with 12 positions matching TRBD2. The CDR3 sequence is 16 residues long. V gave up 5 bases and J gave up 4 bases; unmatched junction bases: 6. Germline-derived CDR1 and CDR2 are SGHAT and FQNNGV. CDR3 in amino acids: CASSPRTSGAYNEQFF. DNA for the CDR3: TGTGCCAGCAGCCCCCGGACTAGCGGGGCTTACAATGAGCAGTTCTTC.

This clone was seen a few times. This chain connects TRBV27 to TRBJ2-7, with 9 bases aligning to TRBD2. V trimming: 7 bases; J trimming: 2 bases; junction bases outside the gene matches: 12. Germline V gene sequence: CDR1 MNHEY, CDR2 SMNVEV (reference sequence). The CDR3 covers 16 residues. The CDR3 DNA is TGTGCCAGCACGGCCAGGTATGCGGGAGGGACCTACGAGCAGTACTTC. Amino acids: CASTARYAGGTYEQYF.

The sample holds a few counts of this clone. This may arise from a read error, as a much more abundant clone is one base away. Other DNA variants within this sample encode the same CDR3. The chain couples TRBV28 to TRBJ2-1; D not resolved. The germline V and J ends were trimmed by 8 bases and 6 bases, with 5 bases remaining between them. This CDR3 contains 10 residues. Germline V gene data show CDR1 as MDHEN and CDR2 as SYDVKM. The CDR3: CASGPNEQFF. CDR3 DNA sequence: TGTGCCAGCGGTCCCAATGAGCAGTTCTTC.

This clone was picked up many times. The chain employs TRBV11-2 and TRBJ2-1; 11 positions match TRBD2. Looked up from germline, CDR1 is SGHAT and CDR2 is FQNNGV. The CDR3 sequence is 16 residues long. The J segment lost 5 bases and the V segment lost 5 bases, leaving 8 bases of the junction unmatched. The CDR3 sequence: CASSPVGTSGHNEQFF. CDR3 DNA: TGTGCCAGCAGCCCGGTGGGGACTAGCGGACACAATGAGCAGTTCTTC.

This clone was recorded many times. V usage is TRBV28 and J usage is TRBJ1-5; D may be TRBD1 (6 bases). Trimming took 6 bases from V and 3 from J, leaving 12 bases between them. Germline V lookup: CDR1 MDHEN, CDR2 SYDVKM. The CDR3 is 14 residues long. CDR3 protein: CASSLRQANQPQHF. The DNA for the CDR3 is TGTGCCAGCAGCCTTAGACAGGCCAATCAGCCCCAGCATTTT. The entire variable domain, with the rest obtained from reference TRBV28 and TRBJ1-5, is as follows: DVKVTQSSRYLVKRTGEKVFLECVQDMDHENMFWYRQDPGLGLRLIYFSYDVKMKEKGDIPEGYSVSREKKERFSLILESASTNQTSMYLCASSLRQANQPQHFGDGTRLSIL.

This clone was detected only a few times. This may arise from a read error, as a much more abundant clone is one base away. The V call is TRBV5-1, the J call TRBJ2-7, with D hard to call. The CDR3 is 13 residues long. Trimming pared 1 base from V and 2 bases from J, leaving 7 bases between. Germline assignment: CDR1 SGHRS and CDR2 YFSETQ. The CDR3 spells CASSLTSPYEQYF. The DNA for the CDR3 is TGCGCCAGCAGCTTGACGTCCCCCTACGAGCAGTACTTC.

This clone was recorded at least ten times. The V and J genes are TRBV20-1 and TRBJ1-4; tentative D call: TRBD1 (5 bases). Germline V gives CDR1 DFQATT, CDR2 SNEGSKA (reference sequence). The CDR3 spans 17 residues. Trimming cost V 0 bases and J 4 bases, with 18 bases left between them. Here the CDR3 reads CSARDEYAGLFNEKLFF. The CDR3 nucleotides are TGCAGTGCTAGAGACGAATACGCGGGACTCTTTAATGAAAAACTGTTTTTT.

This clone appeared many times. The chain has TRBV28 and TRBJ2-1; 10 bases align to TRBD2. CDR3 size: 18 residues. Trimming at V came to 5 bases and at J to 7 bases, leaving 17 bases not matched to a gene. Per germline, CDR1 MDHEN and CDR2 SYDVKM. Written as DNA, the CDR3 is TGTGCCAGCAGTCCCACTAGCGGGACTCCCCGTCGTGCAAATGAGCAGTTCTTC. Its translation: CASSPTSGTPRRANEQFF.

This clone was seen more than once but under ten times. This chain links TRBV19 with TRBJ2-3; TRBD1 matches 9 bases. J gave up 3 bases and V 8 bases, and 6 bases lay outside the gene matches. This CDR3 comprises 14 residues. Germline values: CDR1 LNHDA, CDR2 SQIVND (reference sequence). CDR3: CASESGQGTDTQYF. In DNA form, the CDR3 reads TGTGCCAGTGAATCGGGACAGGGAACAGATACGCAGTATTTT.

This clone was seen at least ten times. The V call is TRBV6-1, the J call TRBJ1-5; 8 bases agree with TRBD1. The CDR3 runs to 14 residues. After removal of 6 bases from V and 6 bases from J, the junction contained 7 bases not matched to a gene. Per the germline V gene, CDR1 is MNHNS and CDR2 is SASEGT. The CDR3: CASSSDDRGQPQHF. The CDR3 region has the DNA TGTGCCAGCAGCTCCGACGACAGGGGTCAGCCCCAGCATTTT.

Ten or more counts support this clone. This chain links TRBV20-1 with TRBJ1-2; weak D call: TRBD1 (5 bases). Trimming removed 5 bases at V and 8 bases at J, with 18 bases between. The CDR3 spans 13 residues. Looked up from germline, CDR1 is DFQATT and CDR2 is SNEGSKA (reference sequence). CDR3 DNA sequence: TGCAGTGCTCGAAGGGACCGAGGGGACGGCTACACCTTC. Encoded protein: CSARRDRGDGYTF.

This clone was recorded at least ten times. V is TRBV6-1 and J is TRBJ2-7; D might be TRBD1 (6 bases). Trimming took 0 bases from V and 3 from J, leaving 15 bases between them. There are 16 residues in the CDR3. Germline values: CDR1 MNHNS, CDR2 SASEGT. The CDR3 sequence is CASSEALIGQRYEQYF. The CDR3 coding sequence is TGTGCCAGCAGTGAAGCGCTGATAGGACAGCGCTACGAGCAGTACTTC.

This clone was observed a handful of times. Just one base apart from a much larger clone, this may be a read error. Other DNA sequences from this sample encode an identical CDR3 as well. This sequence joins TRBV29-1 and TRBJ2-3; maybe TRBD1 (5 bases). The CDR3 extends over 13 amino acids. Germline V gene lookup returns CDR1 SQVTM and CDR2 ANQGSEA. CDR3 amino acids: CSVHQDVTDTQYF. CDR3 nucleotides: TGCAGCGTTCACCAAGATGTGACAGATACTCAGTATTTT.

The chain is built from TRBV20-1 and TRBJ1-2, with 7 bases lining up with TRBD1. Germline CDR1 reads DFQATT; CDR2 reads SNEGSKA (reference sequence). The CDR3 has 14 residues. CDR3 residues: CSAPFKAKQGGYTF. DNA for the CDR3: TGCAGCGCCCCCTTTAAAGCCAAACAGGGGGGCTACACCTTC.

Comments on this clone: A read error may explain this, as a much larger clone is one base away. The chain couples TRBV5-6 to TRBJ2-7, with D hard to call. The CDR3 is made up of 13 amino acids. CDR1 is SGHDT and CDR2 is YYEEEE in the germline V gene. Here the CDR3 reads CASSFGVSYEKYF. The CDR3 nucleotides read TGTGCCAGCAGCTTTGGTGTGTCCTACGAGAAGTACTTC.

V and J are TRBV18 and TRBJ2-1; 12 bases are a match to TRBD2. The CDR3 extends over 16 amino acids. Trimming cost V 6 bases and J 7 bases; bases outside gene matches: 10. CDR1 KGHSH and CDR2 LQKENI come from the germline V gene. CDR3 sequence: CASSLVASGGGNEQFF. CDR3 in DNA: TGTGCCAGCTCCCTCGTGGCTAGCGGGGGGGGGAATGAGCAGTTCTTC.

This clone showed up many times. The chain combines TRBV18 with TRBJ1-3; D unresolved. Germline CDR1 is KGHSH and CDR2 is LQKENI. V was shortened by 4 bases and J by 0 bases, with 4 bases between the two germline ends. The CDR3 covers 13 residues. The CDR3 bases are TGTGCCAGCTCACGGGGCTCTGGAAACACCATATATTTT. It specifies CASSRGSGNTIYF. Using reference TRBV18 and TRBJ1-3 for the parts outside the CDR3, the full variable domain is NAGVMQNPRHLVRRRGQEARLRCSPMKGHSHVYWYRQLPEEGLKFMVYLQKENIIDESGMPKERFSAEFPKEGPSILRIQQVVRGDSAAYFCASSRGSGNTIYFGEGSWLTVV.

This clone was counted at least ten times. The V gene is TRBV11-2, the J gene TRBJ1-1, with 7 bases fitting TRBD1. This CDR3 is 16 amino acids long. Losses at the gene ends were 2 bases for V and 5 bases for J; bases not matched to a gene: 11. CDR1 is SGHAT, CDR2 FQNNGV, per germline. The CDR3 DNA reads as TGTGCCAGCAGCTTAACGTTAGGAGGGGGCCGAACTGAAGCTTTCTTT. Translation gives CASSLTLGGGRTEAFF.

The chain couples TRBV2 to TRBJ1-6, with TRBD1 as a possible D gene (6 bases). The ends were cut back, 8 bases at V and 7 bases at J, with 15 bases in the middle. Germline CDR1 is SNHLY and CDR2 is FYNNEI. The CDR3 has 14 amino acids. The DNA of the CDR3 is TGTGCCAGCGTCGGTCGGGGGCTCAATTCACCCCTCCACTTT. This encodes CASVGRGLNSPLHF.

This clone was seen only a few times. The chain uses TRBV4-1 and TRBJ2-1; 8 nucleotides line up with TRBD1. Unmatched junction bases numbered 6, after V lost 5 bases and J lost 3 bases. Germline values: CDR1 MGHRA, CDR2 YSYEKL. This CDR3 is 15 amino acids long. This CDR3 is CASSGQGLGYNEQFF. The CDR3 DNA is TGCGCCAGCAGCGGACAGGGTTTAGGCTACAATGAGCAGTTCTTC.